This T cell receptor beta chain was captured by sequencing in a study of blood T cell repertoires in COVID-19. The CDR3 consists of 16 residues. V lost 5 bases to trimming and J lost 4 bases, with 21 bases between them. Germline assignment: CDR1 SGHAT and CDR2 FQNNGV. The authors' processing: Amplified reference gene primers provided the basis for estimating nucleated cell counts. Data came from immunoSEQ multiplex PCR; TCRdb stores just in-frame clones and leaves some out. V and J calls and clone size come straight from that table; D and trimming were deduced from the DNA. The sample has fewer than 250,000 clones, 75% to 85% seen once.

This TCR came from a woman in her forties or fifties with acute or convalescent COVID-19. Sequenced: peripheral blood. The rearrangement joins TRBV11-2 to TRBJ2-7; unclear D gene. This CDR3 is CASSTRGPKRVYEQYF. Written as DNA, the CDR3 is TGTGCCAGCAGCACCCGAGGTCCCAAACGGGTTTACGAGCAGTACTTC.